This T cell receptor (beta chain) emerged from a study of shared clonotypes between healthy human individuals. The data were produced by immunoSEQ multiplex PCR, yet TCRdb's version contains in-frame clones alone and is incomplete. The top ten clones hold approximately 1.7% of a sample with approximately 2,200,000 clones, more than 85% of them seen once. Concerning this clone: The antigen is undetermined.

The length of the CDR3 is 15 residues. The germline V gene has CDR1 MNHEY and CDR2 SMNVEV (reference sequence). V gave up 1 base and J gave up 2 bases, with 11 bases separating them. In the naive CD8 group, cells lacked CD45RO and were positively selected for CCR7, so terminally differentiated effector memory CD45RA+ cells were left out. General observations from the study: Naive subsets, compared against memory subsets, generally had larger estimated richness values. Generation probabilities of non-shared clonotypes were lower (relative to those shared by all four donors).

The sequence derives from a man aged 18 to 29 in good health. Some clones in this sample may be carry-over from other donors' samples. V and J are TRBV27 and TRBJ2-5, with D perhaps matching TRBD1 or TRBD2 (6 bases each). The sequenced sample consisted of naive CD8+ T cells from PBMCs. CDR3 region: CASSLWGAKQETQYF. In nucleotides, the CDR3 is TGTGCCAGCAGTTTATGGGGGGCCAAACAAGAGACCCAGTACTTC.